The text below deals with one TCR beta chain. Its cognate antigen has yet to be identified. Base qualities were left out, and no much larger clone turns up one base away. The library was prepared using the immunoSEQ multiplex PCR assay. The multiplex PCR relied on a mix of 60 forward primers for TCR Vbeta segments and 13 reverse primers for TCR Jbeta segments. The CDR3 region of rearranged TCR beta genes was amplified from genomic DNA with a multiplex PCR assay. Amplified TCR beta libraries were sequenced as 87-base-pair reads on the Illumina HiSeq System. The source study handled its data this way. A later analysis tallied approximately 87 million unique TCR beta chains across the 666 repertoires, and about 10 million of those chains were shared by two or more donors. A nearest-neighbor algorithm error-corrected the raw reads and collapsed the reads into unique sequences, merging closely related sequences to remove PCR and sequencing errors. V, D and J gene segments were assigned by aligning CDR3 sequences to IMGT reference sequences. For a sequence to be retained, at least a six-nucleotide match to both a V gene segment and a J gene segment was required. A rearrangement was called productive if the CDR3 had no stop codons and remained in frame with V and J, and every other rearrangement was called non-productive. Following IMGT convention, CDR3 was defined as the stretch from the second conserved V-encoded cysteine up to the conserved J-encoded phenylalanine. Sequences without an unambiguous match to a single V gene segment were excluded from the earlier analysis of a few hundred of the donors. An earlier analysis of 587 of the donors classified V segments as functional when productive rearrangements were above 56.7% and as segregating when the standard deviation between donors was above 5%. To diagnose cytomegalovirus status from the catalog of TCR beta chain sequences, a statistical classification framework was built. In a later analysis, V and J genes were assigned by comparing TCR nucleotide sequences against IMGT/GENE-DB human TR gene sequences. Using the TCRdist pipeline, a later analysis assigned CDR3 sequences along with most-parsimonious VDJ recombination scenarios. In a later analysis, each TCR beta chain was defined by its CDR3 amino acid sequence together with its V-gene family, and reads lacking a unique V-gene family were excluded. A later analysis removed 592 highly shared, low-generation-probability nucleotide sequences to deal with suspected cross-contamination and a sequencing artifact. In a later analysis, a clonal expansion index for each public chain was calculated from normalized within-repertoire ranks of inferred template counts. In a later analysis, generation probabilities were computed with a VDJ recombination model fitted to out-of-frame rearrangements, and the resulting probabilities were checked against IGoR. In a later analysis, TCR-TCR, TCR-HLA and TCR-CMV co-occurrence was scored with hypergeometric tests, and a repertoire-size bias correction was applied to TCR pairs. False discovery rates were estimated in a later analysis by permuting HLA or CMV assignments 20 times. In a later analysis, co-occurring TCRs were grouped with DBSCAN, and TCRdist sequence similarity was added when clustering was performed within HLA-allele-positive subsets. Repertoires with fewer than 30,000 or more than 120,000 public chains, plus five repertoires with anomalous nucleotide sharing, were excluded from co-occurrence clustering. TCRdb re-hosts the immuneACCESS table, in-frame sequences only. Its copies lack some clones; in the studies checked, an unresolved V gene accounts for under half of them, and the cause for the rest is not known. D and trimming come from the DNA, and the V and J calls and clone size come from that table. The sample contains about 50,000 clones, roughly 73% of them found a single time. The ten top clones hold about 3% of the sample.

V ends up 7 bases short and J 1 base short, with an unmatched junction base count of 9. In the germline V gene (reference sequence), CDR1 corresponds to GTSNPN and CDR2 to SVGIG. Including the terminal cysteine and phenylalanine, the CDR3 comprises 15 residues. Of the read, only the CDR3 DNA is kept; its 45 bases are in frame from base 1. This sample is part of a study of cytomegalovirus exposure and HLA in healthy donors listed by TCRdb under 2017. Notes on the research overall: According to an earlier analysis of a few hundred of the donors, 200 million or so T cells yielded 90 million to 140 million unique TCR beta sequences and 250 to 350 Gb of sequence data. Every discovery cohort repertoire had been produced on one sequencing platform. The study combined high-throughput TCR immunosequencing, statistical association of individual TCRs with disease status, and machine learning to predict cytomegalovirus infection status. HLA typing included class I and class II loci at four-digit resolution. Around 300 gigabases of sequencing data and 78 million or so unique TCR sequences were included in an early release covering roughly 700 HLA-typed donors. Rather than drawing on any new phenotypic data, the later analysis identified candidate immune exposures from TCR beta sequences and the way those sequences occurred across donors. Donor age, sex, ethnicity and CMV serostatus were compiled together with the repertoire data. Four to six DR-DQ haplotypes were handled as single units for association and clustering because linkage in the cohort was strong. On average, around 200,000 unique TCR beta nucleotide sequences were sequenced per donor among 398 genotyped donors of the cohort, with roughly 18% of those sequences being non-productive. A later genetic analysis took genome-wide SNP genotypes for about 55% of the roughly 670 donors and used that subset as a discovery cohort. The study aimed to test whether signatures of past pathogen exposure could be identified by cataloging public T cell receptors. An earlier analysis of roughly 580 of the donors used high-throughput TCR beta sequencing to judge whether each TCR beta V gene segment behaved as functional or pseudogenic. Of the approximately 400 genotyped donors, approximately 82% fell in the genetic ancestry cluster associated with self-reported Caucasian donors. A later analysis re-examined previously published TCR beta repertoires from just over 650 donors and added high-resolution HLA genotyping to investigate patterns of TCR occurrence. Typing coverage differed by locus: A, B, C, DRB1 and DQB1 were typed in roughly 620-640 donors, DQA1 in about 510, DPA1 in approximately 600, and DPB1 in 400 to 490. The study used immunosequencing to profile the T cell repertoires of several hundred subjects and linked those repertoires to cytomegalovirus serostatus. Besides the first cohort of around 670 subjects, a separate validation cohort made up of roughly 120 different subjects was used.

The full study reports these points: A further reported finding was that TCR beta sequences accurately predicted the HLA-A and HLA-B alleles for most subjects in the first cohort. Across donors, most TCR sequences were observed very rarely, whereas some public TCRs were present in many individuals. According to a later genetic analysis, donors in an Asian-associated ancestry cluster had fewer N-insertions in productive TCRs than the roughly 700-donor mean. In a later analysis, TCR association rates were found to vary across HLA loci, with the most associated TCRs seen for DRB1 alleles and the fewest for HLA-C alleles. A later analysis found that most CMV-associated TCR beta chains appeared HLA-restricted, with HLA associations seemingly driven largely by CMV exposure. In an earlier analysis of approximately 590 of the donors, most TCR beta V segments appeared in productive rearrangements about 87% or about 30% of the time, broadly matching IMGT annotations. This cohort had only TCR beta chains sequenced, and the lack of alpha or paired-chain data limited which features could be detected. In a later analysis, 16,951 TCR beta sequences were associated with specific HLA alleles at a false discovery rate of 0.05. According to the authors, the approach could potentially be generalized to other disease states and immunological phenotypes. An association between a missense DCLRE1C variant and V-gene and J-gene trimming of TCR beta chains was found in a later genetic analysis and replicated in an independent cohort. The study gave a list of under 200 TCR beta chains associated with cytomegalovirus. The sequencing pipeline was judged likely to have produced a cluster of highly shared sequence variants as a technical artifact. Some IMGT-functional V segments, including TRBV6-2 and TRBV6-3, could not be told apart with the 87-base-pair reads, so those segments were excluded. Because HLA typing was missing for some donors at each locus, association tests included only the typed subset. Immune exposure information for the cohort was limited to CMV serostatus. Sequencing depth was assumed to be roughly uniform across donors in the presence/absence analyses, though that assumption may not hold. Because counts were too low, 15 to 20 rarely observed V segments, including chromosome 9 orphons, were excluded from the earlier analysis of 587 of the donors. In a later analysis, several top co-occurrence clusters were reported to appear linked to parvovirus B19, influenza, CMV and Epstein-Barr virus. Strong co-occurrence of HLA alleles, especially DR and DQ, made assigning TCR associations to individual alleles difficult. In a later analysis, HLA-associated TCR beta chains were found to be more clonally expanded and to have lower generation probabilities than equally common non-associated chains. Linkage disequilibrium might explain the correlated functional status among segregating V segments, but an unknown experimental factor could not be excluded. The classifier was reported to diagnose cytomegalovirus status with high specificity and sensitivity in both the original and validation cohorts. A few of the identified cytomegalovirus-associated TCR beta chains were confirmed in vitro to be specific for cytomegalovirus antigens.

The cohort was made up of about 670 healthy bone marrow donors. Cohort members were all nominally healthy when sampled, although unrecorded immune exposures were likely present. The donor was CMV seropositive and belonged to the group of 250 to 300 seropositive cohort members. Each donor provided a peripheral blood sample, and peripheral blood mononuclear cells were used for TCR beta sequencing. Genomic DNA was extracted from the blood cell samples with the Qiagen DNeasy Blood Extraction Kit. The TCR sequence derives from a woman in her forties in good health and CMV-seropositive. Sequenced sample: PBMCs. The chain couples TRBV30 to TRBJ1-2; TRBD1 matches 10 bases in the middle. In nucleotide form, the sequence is TGTGCCTCACCGGGACAGGGGTCCTTTAACTATGGCTACACCTTC. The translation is CASPGQGSFNYGYTF.